Below are 30 T cell receptor beta chains sequenced from a single sample in a study of blood T cells in healthy people across ages. Alongside a J-beta primer mix, a sample-barcoded 5' primer served in a second PCR lasting roughly 7 to 11 cycles. A single record per CDR3 protein comes from TCRdb applying MiXCR to the 5' RACE reads. The repertoire holds about 830,000 distinct CDR3 sequences, with approximately 67% as singletons. Specimen: blood. These receptors all stem from a man aged 25 to 40 in good health.

The table lists this clonotype with a few counts. The genes are TRBV2 and TRBJ1-6, with 7 bases matching TRBD1. J was trimmed by 10 bases and V by 4 bases; bases with no gene match: 7. CDR1 SNHLY and CDR2 FYNNEI come from the germline V gene. This CDR3 has 14 amino acids. The CDR3 sequence is CASSVGQRFSPLHF. The CDR3 nucleotides are TGTGCCAGCAGTGTGGGACAGAGGTTCTCACCCCTCCACTTT.

The gene calls are TRBV20-1 and TRBJ1-6, with D unresolved. The CDR3 sequence is 14 residues long. The V gene's germline CDR1 is DFQATT and CDR2 SNEGSKA (reference sequence). The ends were cut back, 4 bases at V and 3 bases at J, with 10 bases in the middle. CDR3 nucleotides: TGCAGTGCTAACAATAGGATCTATAATTCACCCCTCCACTTT. It translates to CSANNRIYNSPLHF.

A few counts support this clonotype. The V gene is TRBV7-4, the J gene TRBJ2-5; D remains unclear. The CDR3 is 13 residues long. V gave up 1 base and J gave up 6 bases, with 9 bases separating them. Germline V gene sequence: CDR1 SGHVT, CDR2 SQSDAQ. CDR3 loop: CASSLERKQTQYF. The CDR3, as DNA: TGTGCCAGCAGCTTAGAAAGAAAGCAGACCCAGTACTTC.

The chain uses TRBV7-2 and TRBJ2-1, with 13 nucleotides matching TRBD2. There are 16 residues in the CDR3. V trimming: 6 bases; J trimming: 7 bases; junction bases outside the gene matches: 9. From germline, CDR1 is SGHTA and CDR2 FQGNSA. CDR3 sequence (DNA): TGTGCCAGCAGGTTCGCCGGGACTAGCGGGGTAAATGAGCAGTTCTTC. The encoded protein is CASRFAGTSGVNEQFF.

There are a few counts of this clonotype. This CDR3 reads CASADSSYEQYF. The CDR3 DNA sequence: TGTGCCAGCGCGGACAGCTCCTACGAGCAGTACTTC. The chain is built from TRBV2 and TRBJ2-7; the D gene is possibly TRBD1 (6 bases). Germline V lookup: CDR1 SNHLY, CDR2 FYNNEI. The CDR3 spans 12 residues. Trimming stripped 8 bases from V and 0 bases from J, with 8 bases between.

This clonotype was counted between two and nine times. The V gene is TRBV6-5, the J gene TRBJ2-5, with 7 bases fitting TRBD1. The CDR3 length is 14 residues. Germline V CDR1 and CDR2: MNHEY, SVGAGI. V gave up 5 bases and J gave up 1 base; unmatched junction bases: 4. The CDR3 coding sequence is TGTGCCAGCAGTCGCCGGGACAGCCAAGAGACCCAGTACTTC. It yields the protein CASSRRDSQETQYF.

This clonotype was seen more than once but under ten times. The chain is built from TRBV20-1 and TRBJ2-6, with 8 bases aligning to TRBD2. There are 16 residues in the CDR3. Germline CDR1 and CDR2: DFQATT and SNEGSKA (reference sequence). J gave up 0 bases and V 6 bases, and 7 bases lay outside the gene matches. This CDR3 is CSARRGVVSGANVLTF. CDR3 nucleotides: TGCAGTGCCAGGCGGGGGGTGGTCTCTGGGGCCAACGTCCTGACTTTC.

This chain links TRBV9 with TRBJ1-5; no clear D gene. Per germline, CDR1 SGDLS and CDR2 YYNGEE. Between the trimmed V and J ends, which lost 4 bases and 6 bases, there was a span of 17 bases. CDR3 length: 15 residues. The CDR3, as DNA: TGTGCCAGCAGCCCCACCGGAGGGATTGGTCAGCCCCAGCATTTT. Amino acid sequence: CASSPTGGIGQPQHF.

The chain combines TRBV7-6 with TRBJ2-5; the D is unclear. Germline V lookup: CDR1 SGHVS, CDR2 FNYEAQ. This CDR3 has 15 amino acids. The V end was cut by 1 base, the J end by 9 bases, with 18 bases between. The CDR3 DNA follows: TGTGCCAGCAGCTTAGGGGCGACCGTCGGTGAGGCCCAGTACTTC. Amino acids: CASSLGATVGEAQYF.

The gene calls are TRBV10-3 and TRBJ2-5; D is undetermined. The CDR3 spans 12 residues. CDR1 and CDR2 from the germline V gene are ENHRY and SYGVKD. V lost 3 bases, J lost 5 bases, and 7 bases lay in between. The CDR3 nucleotides read TGTGCCATCAGTGAACGAGACGAGACCCAGTACTTC. This gives the protein CAISERDETQYF.

V and J are TRBV9 and TRBJ2-5; the match to TRBD2 covers 12 bases. With 3 bases clipped from V and 2 bases from J, the junction kept 5 bases outside the gene matches. Germline CDR1 and CDR2: SGDLS and YYNGEE. The CDR3 runs to 16 residues. The CDR3 spells CASSGRLAGAQETQYF. Here the CDR3 DNA reads TGTGCCAGCAGCGGCCGACTAGCGGGGGCGCAAGAGACCCAGTACTTC.

The chain has TRBV20-1 and TRBJ1-1; the D is unclear. V dropped 2 bases and J dropped 11 bases, with 15 bases sitting between them. Germline V gene data show CDR1 as DFQATT and CDR2 as SNEGSKA (reference sequence). The CDR3 has 12 residues. The CDR3 sequence: CSARSVAVTAFF. The CDR3 DNA sequence: TGCAGTGCTAGATCGGTGGCTGTCACTGCTTTCTTT.

V and J are TRBV29-1 and TRBJ1-2; D gene uncertain. The CDR3 runs to 13 residues. V was cut by 3 bases and J by 6 bases, with 14 bases left in between. Germline V gene sequence: CDR1 SQVTM, CDR2 ANQGSEA. For the CDR3, the DNA is TGCAGCGTTGATATTTCCGGGCGCCATGGCTACACCTTC. It codes for CSVDISGRHGYTF.

The chain uses TRBV6-5 and TRBJ1-4; 10 bases are a match to TRBD1. The CDR3 has 16 amino acids. V shed 7 bases, J shed 8 bases, and the junction held 13 bases outside the gene matches. The germline CDR1 and CDR2 sequences are MNHEY and SVGAGI. CDR3 sequence reads: CASKAARQGAREKLFF. DNA of the CDR3: TGTGCCAGCAAAGCCGCGCGACAGGGGGCAAGGGAAAAACTGTTTTTT.

In this sample, this clonotype turned up a few times. The chain links TRBV25-1 to TRBJ2-1, with a weak D call TRBD2 (6 bases). Germline CDR1 reads MGHDK; CDR2 reads SYGVNS. Deletions cut 4 bases from V and 7 bases from J, with 8 bases between. The CDR3 runs to 12 residues. The CDR3 nucleotides are TGTGCCAGCAGTGGCCGGGGGAATGAGCAGTTCTTC. It yields the protein CASSGRGNEQFF.

The chain joins TRBV20-1 to TRBJ1-6; possibly TRBD1 for D (6 bases). Looked up from germline, CDR1 is DFQATT and CDR2 is SNEGSKA (reference sequence). Between the trimmed V and J ends, which lost 6 bases and 9 bases, there was a span of 12 bases. The CDR3 is 12 residues long. DNA of the CDR3: TGCAGTGCCGCGGGGGGCAGTTCACCCCTCCACTTT. Translated, it gives CSAAGGSSPLHF.

This clonotype was seen only a few times. This chain links TRBV6-6 with TRBJ2-6; no firm D call. V gave up 3 bases and J gave up 4 bases, with 7 bases separating them. This CDR3 is built from 14 residues. The germline V gene has CDR1 MNHNY and CDR2 SVGAGI (reference sequence). The CDR3 DNA follows: TGTGCCAGCAGTTATAGTGGCGGGGCCAACGTCCTGACTTTC. Protein sequence: CASSYSGGANVLTF.

The chain links TRBV11-2 to TRBJ2-1, with a weak D call TRBD2 (6 bases). The V end lost 4 bases, the J end lost 10 bases, and 14 bases lay between the germline ends. The CDR3 has 13 residues. Germline lookup yields CDR1 SGHAT and CDR2 FQNNGV. CDR3 sequence reads: CASSSPTSSEQFF. CDR3 nucleotide sequence: TGTGCCAGCAGCTCGCCTACTAGCAGCGAGCAGTTCTTC.

The CDR3 protein is CASSVVEGLGYNEQFF. DNA for the CDR3: TGTGCCAGCAGCGTAGTGGAAGGATTGGGGTACAATGAGCAGTTCTTC. The chain uses TRBV9 and TRBJ2-1; no definite D call. The CDR3 sequence is 16 residues long. Per the germline V gene, CDR1 is SGDLS and CDR2 is YYNGEE. Trimming removed 0 bases at V and 4 bases at J, with 14 bases between.

The V gene is TRBV7-2, the J gene TRBJ2-1; maybe TRBD1 (5 bases). CDR3 size: 13 residues. The germline gives CDR1 SGHTA, CDR2 FQGNSA. Trimming stripped 1 base from V and 13 bases from J, with 14 bases between. CDR3 sequence reads: CASSLEAGMAQFF. The CDR3 DNA sequence: TGTGCCAGCAGCTTAGAGGCAGGGATGGCCCAGTTCTTC.

This chain links TRBV6-5 with TRBJ2-5; D is possibly TRBD1 or TRBD2 (5 bases each). Germline loops: CDR1 MNHEY, CDR2 SVGAGI. CDR3 length equals 15 residues. The ends were cut back, 0 bases at V and 4 bases at J, with 12 bases in the middle. CDR3 amino acids: CASSYSTRGSETQYF. In DNA form, the CDR3 reads TGTGCCAGCAGTTACTCGACGAGGGGCTCAGAGACCCAGTACTTC.

V usage is TRBV24-1 and J usage is TRBJ2-5; D is possibly TRBD1 (5 bases). Germline-derived CDR1 and CDR2 are KGHDR and SFDVKD. This CDR3 is built from 16 residues. V lost 1 base and J 3 bases, leaving 14 bases between the germline ends. The DNA of the CDR3 is TGTGCCACCAGTGATTTACGCCAGGGCTCCAAAGAGACCCAGTACTTC. Amino acid sequence: CATSDLRQGSKETQYF.

The chain uses TRBV20-1 and TRBJ2-3; a weak D match, TRBD1 (6 bases). V lost 1 base and J lost 2, with 13 bases in between. In germline, CDR1 is DFQATT, CDR2 SNEGSKA (reference sequence). The CDR3 contains 15 residues. Written as DNA, the CDR3 is TGCAGTGCTAGAGTCCTGACAGGCGACACAGATACGCAGTATTTT. Protein product: CSARVLTGDTDTQYF.

The J gene is TRBJ1-6, the V gene TRBV6-1; 7 bases fit TRBD1. Germline V gene sequence: CDR1 MNHNS, CDR2 SASEGT. The CDR3 spans 15 residues. Trimming removed 1 base from V and 8 bases from J; junction bases left unmatched: 5. CDR3 coding DNA: TGTGCCAGCAGTGAAGTACAGGGGTCCTATTCACCCCTCCACTTT. Its translation: CASSEVQGSYSPLHF.

A single count supports this clonotype. The rearrangement links TRBV7-8 to TRBJ2-1; tentative D call: TRBD2 (7 bases). Germline V CDR1 and CDR2: SGHVS, FQNEAQ. CDR3 length: 11 residues. The V and J ends lost 3 bases and 15 bases respectively, with 12 bases between them. CDR3 sequence: CASSFSGGRFF. In DNA form, the CDR3 reads TGTGCCAGCAGCTTTTCGGGGGGCCGGTTCTTC.

This clonotype was observed a handful of times. The chain is built from TRBV29-1 and TRBJ2-7; TRBD1 or TRBD2 may be the D gene (5 bases each). V lost 3 bases, J lost 1 base, and 10 bases lay in between. Per germline, CDR1 SQVTM and CDR2 ANQGSEA. The CDR3 is made up of 13 amino acids. CDR3 loop: CSVETWGSYEQYF. The CDR3 DNA is TGCAGCGTTGAGACCTGGGGGTCCTACGAGCAGTACTTC.

The rearrangement links TRBV27 to TRBJ2-4; 8 bases match TRBD2. The length of the CDR3 is 13 residues. V gave up 1 base and J gave up 15 bases; unmatched junction bases: 8. Germline assignment: CDR1 MNHEY and CDR2 SMNVEV (reference sequence). CDR3 region: CASSLLLAGPWYF. For the CDR3, the DNA is TGTGCCAGCAGTTTATTGCTAGCGGGTCCATGGTACTTC.

The rearrangement joins TRBV9 to TRBJ1-2; 9 bases agree with TRBD1. From germline, CDR1 is SGDLS and CDR2 YYNGEE. Trimming took 0 bases from V and 3 from J; bases not matched to a gene: 6. CDR3 length: 16 amino acids. CDR3 sequence: CASSVAPGQGDYGYTF. The CDR3 DNA sequence: TGTGCCAGCAGCGTAGCTCCGGGACAGGGCGACTATGGCTACACCTTC.

This chain uses TRBV6-6 with TRBJ1-1; D unresolved. The CDR3 is made up of 17 amino acids. Germline CDR1 reads MNHNY; CDR2 reads SVGAGI (reference sequence). The V gene lost 1 base and the J gene lost 4 bases, with 19 bases spanning the gap. CDR3 nucleotide sequence: TGTGCCAGCAGTTACTTGGGTCGTCTCCTTGGAATCACTGAAGCTTTCTTT. It yields the protein CASSYLGRLLGITEAFF.

This chain connects TRBV19 to TRBJ2-1; 11 bases fit TRBD1. The V gene's germline CDR1 is LNHDA and CDR2 SQIVND (reference sequence). The junction had 13 bases not matched to a gene; V was cut back by 1 base and J by 5 bases. The length of the CDR3 is 19 residues. CDR3 residues: CASSIGAIGWDRGDNEQFF. CDR3 DNA sequence: TGTGCCAGTAGTATAGGGGCCATCGGGTGGGACAGGGGGGACAATGAGCAGTTCTTC. The full variable domain, its missing parts supplied by reference TRBV19 and TRBJ2-1, is DGGITQSPKYLFRKEGQNVTLSCEQNLNHDAMYWYRQDPGQGLRLIYYSQIVNDFQKGDIAEGYSVSREKKESFPLTVTSAQKNPTAFYLCASSIGAIGWDRGDNEQFFGPGTRLTVL.